This T cell receptor beta chain was observed in a study of early T cells in non-severe SARS-CoV-2 infection. The table lists this clonotype with a few counts. Each CDR3 protein is one row after TCRdb ran MiXCR on the 5' RACE reads. Of about 21,000 distinct CDR3 sequences in the sample, less than 4.5% are singletons; the top ten hold more than 1.4%. The CDR3 sequence is 16 residues long. The trim removed 2 bases at V and 1 base at J, leaving 9 bases unmatched. The germline V gene has CDR1 GTSNPN and CDR2 SVGIG (reference sequence). This sequence originates from an adult who was a healthcare worker with PCR-confirmed SARS-CoV-2 infection or an uninfected control (not recorded which). The sequencing sample was made of whole blood. The rearrangement joins TRBV30 to TRBJ2-3; 7 bases are a match to TRBD1. CDR3 nucleotide sequence: TGTGCCTGGAGTATATCGACAGGGCCCCGCACAGATACGCAGTATTTT. It is translated as CAWSISTGPRTDTQYF.